The 12 T cell receptor beta chains presented below share a single source sample, sequenced in a study of regulatory T cells in long-lasting Graves disease. This sample's time point: persistent/refractory GD, antithyroid drugs over 5 years with positive TRAb. Scientists built the TCR library using RNA that was extracted from PBMCs. Sequencing libraries for TCR beta were prepared with iRepertoire HTBI primers and Arm-PCR of CDR3 regions. TCRdb reprocessed the multiplex PCR reads via MiXCR and lists one record per CDR3 protein. The sample lists some 330,000 distinct CDR3 sequences, roughly 24% seen once, with approximately 28% in the top ten. The source material was peripheral blood mononuclear cells (PBMCs), sampled when the disease was refractory, from a patient treated with antithyroid drugs. The receptors here all came from a woman aged 40 to 50 with Graves disease.

In its sample, this clonotype was seen many times. The chain has TRBV6-5 and TRBJ2-7; tentative D call: TRBD2 (5 bases). CDR3 size: 15 residues. From germline, CDR1 is MNHEY and CDR2 SVGAGI. The V and J ends lost 1 base and 7 bases respectively, with 17 bases between them. For the CDR3, the DNA is TGTGCCAGCAGTTACTTAGAGGGCCGAAGATTTGAGCAGTACTTC. Translated: CASSYLEGRRFEQYF.

This clonotype was detected only a few times. V usage is TRBV7-9 and J usage is TRBJ2-2; D is ambiguous. This CDR3 contains 16 residues. Germline V gene lookup returns CDR1 SEHNR and CDR2 FQNEAQ (reference sequence). V dropped 7 bases and J dropped 3 bases, with 18 bases sitting between them. CDR3 sequence reads: CASTIRSRSDTGELFF. The DNA for the CDR3 is TGTGCCAGCACCATTCGCTCTCGGTCCGACACCGGGGAGCTGTTTTTT. Full variable domain (remainder filled in from reference TRBV7-9 and TRBJ2-2): DTGVSQNPRHKITKRGQNVTFRCDPISEHNRLYWYRQTLGQGPEFLTYFQNEAQLEKSRLLSDRFSAERPKGSFSTLEIQRTEQGDSAMYLCASTIRSRSDTGELFFGEGSRLTVL.

J is TRBJ1-1 and V is TRBV7-6, with a possible D match to TRBD1 (5 bases). Germline-derived CDR1 and CDR2 are SGHVS and FNYEAQ. The V end lost 2 bases, the J end lost 1 base, and 11 bases lay between the germline ends. The CDR3 length is 15 residues. The CDR3 region is CASSLFGGGNTEAFF. The CDR3 bases are TGTGCCAGCAGCTTATTCGGGGGTGGGAACACTGAAGCTTTCTTT.

At least ten counts were recorded for this clonotype. V is TRBV13 and J is TRBJ1-2; 9 nucleotides match TRBD1. The ends lost 4 bases at V and 8 bases at J; junction bases unmatched: 5. The CDR3 consists of 13 residues. Germline values: CDR1 PRHDT, CDR2 FYEKMQ (reference sequence). CDR3 amino acids: CASSWNRGRGYTF. The CDR3 DNA sequence: TGTGCCAGCAGCTGGAACAGGGGGCGAGGCTACACCTTC.

This chain joins TRBV27 and TRBJ2-1, with no clear D. V was cut by 7 bases and J by 3 bases, with 22 bases left in between. CDR1 is MNHEY and CDR2 is SMNVEV in the germline V gene (reference sequence). The length of the CDR3 is 17 residues. The CDR3 sequence is CASTRLQSREDYNEQFF. DNA for the CDR3: TGTGCCAGCACACGGTTACAGAGTAGAGAGGACTACAATGAGCAGTTCTTC.

This clonotype turned up a few times. The genes are TRBV27 and TRBJ2-7; D gene uncertain. Trimming stripped 4 bases from V and 2 bases from J, with 9 bases between. Germline CDR1 is MNHEY and CDR2 is SMNVEV (reference sequence). The CDR3 consists of 13 residues. The CDR3 loop is CASSYADPYEQYF. The CDR3 nucleotides read TGTGCCAGCAGTTACGCGGACCCCTACGAGCAGTACTTC.

V is TRBV6-2 or TRBV6-3 and J is TRBJ2-1; 10 bases agree with TRBD2. Germline CDR1 MNHEY, CDR2 SVGEGT. The V gene end was trimmed by 5 bases and the J gene end by 9 bases; junction bases not matched to a gene: 10. The length of the CDR3 is 15 residues. CDR3 in amino acids: CASSRFSGRLGEQFF. The CDR3 bases are TGTGCCAGCAGTAGGTTTAGCGGGAGGCTAGGTGAGCAGTTCTTC.

The sample holds many counts of this clonotype. The J gene is TRBJ2-7, the V gene TRBV28, with unresolved D. The V end was cut by 8 bases, the J end by 0 bases, with 8 bases between. Germline CDR1 MDHEN, CDR2 SYDVKM. This CDR3 comprises 12 residues. CDR3 coding DNA: TGTGCCAGCCCTCGAGTCTCCTACGAGCAGTACTTC. Translating it yields CASPRVSYEQYF.

V and J are TRBV30 and TRBJ1-1, with a tentative D call TRBD1 (5 bases). In germline, CDR1 is GTSNPN, CDR2 SVGIG (reference sequence). The ends were cut back, 3 bases at V and 6 bases at J, with 8 bases in the middle. The CDR3 has 11 residues. This CDR3 reads CAWRQGAEAFF. CDR3 sequence (DNA): TGTGCCTGGAGGCAGGGCGCTGAAGCTTTCTTT.

Of note for this clonotype: This likely reflects a read error, since a far larger clone is one base away. This chain links TRBV6-2 or TRBV6-3 with TRBJ1-5, with 10 nucleotides matching TRBD1. The J segment lost 5 bases and the V segment lost 1 base, leaving 8 bases of the junction unmatched. CDR1 is MNHEY and CDR2 is SVGEGT in the germline V gene. CDR3 size: 17 residues. CDR3 residues: CASSYYVTGGYDQPQHF. DNA of the CDR3: TGTGCCAGCAGTTACTACGTGACAGGGGGCTACGATCAGCCCCAGCATTTT.

The chain links TRBV7-2 to TRBJ2-7, with 7 bases fitting TRBD2. The germline CDR1 and CDR2 sequences are SGHTA and FQGNSA. The CDR3 length is 14 residues. J lost 0 bases, V lost 6 bases, and 5 bases had no gene match. The CDR3 sequence: CASRGGGTSYEQYF. As DNA, the CDR3 is TGTGCCAGCAGGGGGGGGGGGACCTCCTACGAGCAGTACTTC.

Only a few counts were recorded for this clonotype. The J gene is TRBJ2-5, the V gene TRBV5-1; 9 bases agree with TRBD2. Germline CDR1 SGHRS, CDR2 YFSETQ. With 1 base clipped from V and 3 bases from J, the junction kept 4 bases outside the gene matches. This CDR3 is 15 amino acids long. The CDR3 coding sequence is TGCGCCAGCAGCTTGATTAGCGGGAGAAAAGAGACCCAGTACTTC. Protein product: CASSLISGRKETQYF.